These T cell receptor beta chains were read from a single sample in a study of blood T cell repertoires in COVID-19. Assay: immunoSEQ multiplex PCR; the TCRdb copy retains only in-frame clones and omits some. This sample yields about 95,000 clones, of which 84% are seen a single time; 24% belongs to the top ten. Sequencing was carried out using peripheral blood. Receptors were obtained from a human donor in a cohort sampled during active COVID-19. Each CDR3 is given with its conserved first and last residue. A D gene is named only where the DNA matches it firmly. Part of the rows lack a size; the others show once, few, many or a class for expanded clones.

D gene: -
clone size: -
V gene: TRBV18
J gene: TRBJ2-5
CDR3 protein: CASSPGQQETQYF
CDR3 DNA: TGTGCCAGCTCACCCGGACAACAAGAGACCCAGTACTTC

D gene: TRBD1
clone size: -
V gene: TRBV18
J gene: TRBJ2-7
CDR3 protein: CASSPSGQGREQYF
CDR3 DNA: TGTGCCAGCTCACCATCGGGACAGGGTCGCGAGCAGTACTTC

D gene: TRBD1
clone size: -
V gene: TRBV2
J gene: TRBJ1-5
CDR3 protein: CASSLGQVTHQPQHF
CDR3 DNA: TGTGCCAGCAGCCTGGGACAGGTAACCCATCAGCCCCAGCATTTT

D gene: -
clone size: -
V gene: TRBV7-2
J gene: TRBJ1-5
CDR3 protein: CASSLGTALEPQHF
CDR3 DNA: TGTGCCAGCAGCTTAGGCACTGCTCTCGAGCCCCAGCATTTT

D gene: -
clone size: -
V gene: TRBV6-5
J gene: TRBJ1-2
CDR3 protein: CASSYSLAARNYGYTF
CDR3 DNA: TGTGCCAGCAGTTACTCTCTGGCAGCTAGAAACTATGGCTACACCTTC

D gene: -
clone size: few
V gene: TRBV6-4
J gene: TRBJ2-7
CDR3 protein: CASSEKQGRGDYEQYF
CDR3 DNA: TGTGCCAGCAGTGAGAAACAGGGTCGGGGAGATTACGAGCAGTACTTC

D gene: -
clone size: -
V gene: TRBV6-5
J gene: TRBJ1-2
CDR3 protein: CASSYEAGIHYGYTF
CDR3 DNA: TGTGCCAGCAGTTACGAGGCAGGGATACACTATGGCTACACCTTC

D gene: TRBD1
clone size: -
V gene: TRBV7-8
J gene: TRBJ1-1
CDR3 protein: CASSPFGQGYTEAFF
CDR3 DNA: TGTGCCAGCAGCCCATTCGGACAGGGTTACACTGAAGCTTTCTTT

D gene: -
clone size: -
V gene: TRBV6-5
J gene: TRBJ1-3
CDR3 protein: CASSYSRGSGNTIYF
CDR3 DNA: TGTGCCAGCAGTTACTCTAGGGGATCTGGAAACACCATATATTTT

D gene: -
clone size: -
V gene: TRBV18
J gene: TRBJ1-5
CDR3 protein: CASSPDTSNQPQHF
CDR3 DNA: TGTGCCAGCTCACCGGACACAAGCAATCAGCCCCAGCATTTT

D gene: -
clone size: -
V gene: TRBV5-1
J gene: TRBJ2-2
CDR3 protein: CASSLAGIATGELFF
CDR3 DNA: TGCGCCAGCAGCTTGGCCGGGATAGCTACCGGGGAGCTGTTTTTT

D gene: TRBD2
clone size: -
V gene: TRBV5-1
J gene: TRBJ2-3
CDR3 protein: CASSFGGGADTQYF
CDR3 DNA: TGCGCCAGCAGCTTCGGCGGGGGGGCAGATACGCAGTATTTT